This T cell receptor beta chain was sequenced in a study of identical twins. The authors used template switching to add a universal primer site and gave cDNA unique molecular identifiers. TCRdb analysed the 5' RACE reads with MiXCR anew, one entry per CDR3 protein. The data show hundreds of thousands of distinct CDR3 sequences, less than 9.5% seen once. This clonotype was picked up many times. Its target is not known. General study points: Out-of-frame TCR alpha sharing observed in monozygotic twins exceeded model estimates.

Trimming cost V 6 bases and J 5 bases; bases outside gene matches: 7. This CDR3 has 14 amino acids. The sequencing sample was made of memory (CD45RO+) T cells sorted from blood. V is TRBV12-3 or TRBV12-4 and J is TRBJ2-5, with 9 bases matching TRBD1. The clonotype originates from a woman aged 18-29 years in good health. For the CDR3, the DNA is TGTGCCAGCAGCACCGGGACAGGGCATGAGACCCAGTACTTC. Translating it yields CASSTGTGHETQYF.